The 5 T cell receptor beta chains presented below share a single source sample, sequenced in a study of blood T cells in healthy people across ages. For the second PCR, which ran for 7 to 11 cycles, a sample-barcoded 5' primer and a J-beta primer mix were used. TCRdb passed the 5' RACE reads through MiXCR, listing each CDR3 protein once. This table holds some 1.5 million distinct CDR3 sequences, roughly 30% found once. Material: blood. The source is a woman aged 25 to 39 in good health.

This clonotype was seen at least ten times. The chain uses TRBV4-1 and TRBJ2-6; tentatively, D is TRBD1 (5 bases). This CDR3 is built from 19 residues. Germline V lookup: CDR1 MGHRA, CDR2 YSYEKL. Trimming removed 0 bases at V and 0 bases at J, with 15 bases between. The CDR3: CASSQDRIGANSGANVLTF. CDR3 coding DNA: TGCGCCAGCAGCCAAGATCGTATAGGGGCCAACTCTGGGGCCAACGTCCTGACTTTC.

Notes on this clonotype: Just one base apart from a much larger clone, this may be a read error. The chain uses TRBV20-1 and TRBJ2-5, with a tentative D call TRBD1 (6 bases). V lost 5 bases to trimming and J lost 11 bases, with 21 bases between them. This CDR3 spans 13 amino acids. The germline CDR1 and CDR2 sequences are DFQATT and SNEGSKA (reference sequence). As DNA, the CDR3 is TGCAGTGCTGGCCAGGGGAAGGGGGATGAGCAGTACTTC. This gives the protein CSAGQGKGDEQYF.

The chain carries TRBV6-1 and TRBJ1-5; TRBD1 aligns across 9 bases. This CDR3 comprises 15 residues. The ends lost 4 bases at V and 4 bases at J; junction bases unmatched: 5. The germline CDR1 and CDR2 sequences are MNHNS and SASEGT. CDR3: CASSVNRGPNQPQHF. The DNA for the CDR3 is TGTGCCAGCAGTGTTAACAGGGGGCCAAATCAGCCCCAGCATTTT.

The chain combines TRBV7-2 with TRBJ2-7, with D perhaps matching TRBD2 (6 bases). This CDR3 has 13 residues. V was clipped by 5 bases and J by 7 bases, with 15 bases between them. CDR1 is SGHTA, CDR2 FQGNSA, per germline. The CDR3 region is CASSRAQTSEQYF. The CDR3 DNA reads TGTGCCAGCAGCCGCGCCCAGACTAGTGAGCAGTACTTC.

The chain links TRBV29-1 to TRBJ2-1, with 12 bases that match TRBD2. Looked up from germline, CDR1 is SQVTM and CDR2 is ANQGSEA. The V gene end was trimmed by 6 bases and the J gene end by 8 bases; junction bases not matched to a gene: 11. The CDR3 loop spans 15 amino acids. CDR3 in amino acids: CSVRGLAGFKDEQFF. DNA for the CDR3: TGCAGCGTGAGAGGACTAGCGGGATTCAAGGATGAGCAGTTCTTC.